Listed here is a single T cell receptor (beta chain). RNA transcripts served as the template for amplifying TCR beta CDR3 regions. A first-round RT-PCR of the TCR CDR3 used the HTBI primer set. Using its own MiXCR run on the multiplex PCR reads, TCRdb lists one record per CDR3 protein. This sample has about 500,000 distinct CDR3 sequences, with roughly a sixth found just once. The data originate from a study of T cells in Graves' hyperthyroidism and ophthalmopathy. Germline loops: CDR1 MRHNA, CDR2 SNTAGT. V lost 2 bases, J lost 3 bases, and 0 bases stayed unmatched. The CDR3 consists of 14 residues. This chain connects TRBV6-4 to TRBJ2-3; 9 positions match TRBD1. The receptor comes from a woman between 25 and 40 years old with Graves' ophthalmopathy. The sequenced sample consisted of blood. For the CDR3, the DNA is TGTGCCAGCAGTGACGGACAGGGGACAGATACGCAGTATTTT. Translated: CASSDGQGTDTQYF.